This T cell receptor (beta chain) was captured in a study of blood T cells in healthy people across ages. Study-wide points: A strong correlation was seen between TCR beta diversity and naive T cell percentage. Nothing was known about donor CMV status, and this possibly confounded expanded clonotype changes.

This clonotype appeared a few times. Its antigen remains unidentified. Combining a sample-barcoded 5' primer with a J-beta primer mix, a second PCR ran for roughly 7 to 12 cycles. A template-switch adaptor containing 12 random nucleotides labeled each cDNA molecule. TCRdb re-analysed the 5' RACE reads in MiXCR, keeping a single row per CDR3 protein. The sample holds approximately 800,000 distinct CDR3 sequences, 36% seen once. Unmatched junction bases numbered 6, after V lost 6 bases and J lost 0 bases. In germline, CDR1 is DFQATT, CDR2 SNEGSKA (reference sequence). The CDR3 covers 15 residues. The origin of this receptor is a young man in good health. V gene TRBV20-1 combines with J gene TRBJ2-3; 10 bases map to TRBD1. Sequencing was carried out using blood. The DNA of the CDR3 is TGCAGTGCGGTTCCGGGACAGGGGAGCACAGATACGCAGTATTTT. It translates to CSAVPGQGSTDTQYF.